The 4 T cell receptor beta chains listed next were all sequenced from one sample in a study of neurological immune-mediated disorders. TCRdb ran MiXCR on the 5' RACE reads and lists one entry per CDR3 protein. The repertoire includes 85,000 to 90,000 distinct CDR3 sequences, 3.5% of them detected once, and 2.9% sits in the top ten. The sample consisted of PBMCs. The receptors here all came from a woman aged 45-65 years with multiple sclerosis.

This clonotype was counted at least ten times. V gene TRBV7-9 combines with J gene TRBJ2-1; 9 bases map to TRBD1. Per the germline V gene, CDR1 is SEHNR and CDR2 is FQNEAQ (reference sequence). This CDR3 is 13 amino acids long. J was trimmed by 6 bases and V by 5 bases; bases with no gene match: 2. The CDR3 loop is CASSPGQGNEQFF. The CDR3 DNA is TGTGCCAGCAGCCCGGGACAGGGCAATGAGCAGTTCTTC.

This clonotype has a count of ten or more. The CDR3 protein is CASTLLTYEQYF. CDR3 in DNA: TGTGCCAGCACCCTCCTTACCTACGAGCAGTACTTC. The J gene is TRBJ2-7, the V gene TRBV7-9; D gene ambiguous. The germline V and J ends were trimmed by 7 bases and 2 bases, with 9 bases remaining between them. The CDR3 covers 12 residues. CDR1 SEHNR and CDR2 FQNEAQ come from the germline V gene (reference sequence).

This clonotype has at least ten counts. V is TRBV29-1 and J is TRBJ2-4, with D tentatively TRBD1 or TRBD2 (6 bases each). V was cut by 3 bases and J by 0 bases, with 9 bases left in between. Germline CDR1 SQVTM, CDR2 ANQGSEA. The CDR3 contains 14 residues. The CDR3 here is CSVEGGLAKNIQYF. For the CDR3, the DNA is TGCAGCGTTGAGGGGGGCCTAGCCAAAAACATTCAGTACTTC. The whole variable domain, remainder taken from reference TRBV29-1 and TRBJ2-4, is SAVISQKPSRDICQRGTSLTIQCQVDSQVTMMFWYRQQPGQSLTLIATANQGSEATYESGFVIDKFPISRPNLTFSTLTVSNMSPEDSSIYLCSVEGGLAKNIQYFGAGTRLSVL.

This clonotype has ten or more counts. The genes are TRBV20-1 and TRBJ2-2; unclear D gene. Trimming took 0 bases from V and 1 from J, leaving 0 bases between them. This CDR3 has 12 residues. The V gene's germline CDR1 is DFQATT and CDR2 SNEGSKA (reference sequence). The CDR3 DNA is TGCAGTGCTAGAGAGAACACCGGGGAGCTGTTTTTT. This encodes CSARENTGELFF.